The 32 T cell receptor beta chains below all came from one sample that was sequenced in a study of T-cell memory formation after mild COVID-19. MiXCR, run by TCRdb on the 5' RACE reads, gives a single entry per CDR3 protein. The repertoire holds about 400,000 distinct CDR3 sequences, 13% to 15% seen once, with roughly 22% in the top ten. Material: PBMCs or a T cell subset sorted from them (not recorded which). These receptor sequences come from a man aged 18-30 years who had mild COVID-19 (a few samples of this study predate the infection). Cell type and time point are not known.

This chain joins TRBV5-1 and TRBJ2-5; D tentatively fits TRBD1 or TRBD2 (5 bases each). This CDR3 is 15 amino acids long. Per germline, CDR1 SGHRS and CDR2 YFSETQ. V lost 0 bases, J lost 4 bases, and 13 bases lay in between. The CDR3 DNA reads TGCGCCAGCAGCTTGGATCCAGGGACCCCAGAGACCCAGTACTTC. It is translated as CASSLDPGTPETQYF.

The chain combines TRBV5-1 with TRBJ2-2, with 9 positions matching TRBD1. Trimming removed 2 bases from V and 6 bases from J; junction bases left unmatched: 2. The germline CDR1 and CDR2 sequences are SGHRS and YFSETQ. This CDR3 region has 14 residues. The CDR3 DNA reads as TGCGCCAGCAGCTTACAGGGGGCGTCCGGGGAGCTGTTTTTT. Its protein product is CASSLQGASGELFF.

The rearrangement uses TRBV9 and TRBJ2-1, with a tentative D call TRBD2 (7 bases). Germline V lookup: CDR1 SGDLS, CDR2 YYNGEE. Trimming took 0 bases from V and 9 from J, leaving 13 bases between them. This CDR3 contains 14 residues. This CDR3 reads CASSVAWGGGEQFF. The DNA of the CDR3 is TGTGCCAGCAGCGTAGCTTGGGGGGGCGGTGAGCAGTTCTTC.

This clonotype was detected only a few times. The genes are TRBV7-9 and TRBJ2-4; 7 nucleotides line up with TRBD1. The CDR3 is 15 amino acids. J was trimmed by 10 bases and V by 6 bases; bases with no gene match: 15. The germline gives CDR1 SEHNR, CDR2 FQNEAQ (reference sequence). CDR3 in DNA: TGTGCCAGCAGTCTTTTGGCCGGGACAGCTCATATTCAGTACTTC. Encoded protein: CASSLLAGTAHIQYF.

This clonotype was seen more than once but under ten times. The V call is TRBV12-3 or TRBV12-4, the J call TRBJ2-3; either TRBD1 or TRBD2 may fit D (5 bases each). The CDR3 has 16 residues. Trimming cost V 1 base and J 2 bases, with 13 bases left between them. The CDR3 nucleotides are TGTGCCAGCAGTTTAGAAAACGGGGCTGTCACAGATACGCAGTATTTT. Its translation is CASSLENGAVTDTQYF.

This chain links TRBV6-5 with TRBJ1-3; D perhaps matches TRBD1 (5 bases). The germline gives CDR1 MNHEY, CDR2 SVGAGI. The CDR3 extends over 15 amino acids. V was cut by 2 bases and J by 2 bases, with 10 bases left in between. CDR3 nucleotide sequence: TGTGCCAGCAGTTACATGCGGGGGGCTGGAAACACCATATATTTT. Its protein is CASSYMRGAGNTIYF.

This clonotype was detected only a few times. The chain is built from TRBV7-9 and TRBJ2-3, with D tentatively TRBD2 (6 bases). Per germline, CDR1 SEHNR and CDR2 FQNEAQ (reference sequence). This CDR3 region has 16 residues. Trimming removed 4 bases at V and 4 bases at J, with 18 bases between. This CDR3 reads CASSSLGGVGSDTQYF. CDR3 sequence (DNA): TGTGCCAGCAGCTCCTTGGGCGGGGTGGGGTCAGATACGCAGTATTTT.

The rearrangement uses TRBV6-5 and TRBJ2-2, with D possibly TRBD1 on 5 matching bases. CDR3 size: 16 residues. V gave up 3 bases and J gave up 6 bases, with 17 bases separating them. In germline, CDR1 is MNHEY, CDR2 SVGAGI. The DNA of the CDR3 is TGTGCCAGCAGTTATCCCCAGGGAAATAAGGCCGGGGAGCTGTTTTTT. It codes for CASSYPQGNKAGELFF.

The chain is built from TRBV6-2 or TRBV6-3 and TRBJ2-7; a weak D match, TRBD1 (6 bases). The CDR3 is made up of 15 amino acids. Per germline, CDR1 MNHEY and CDR2 SVGEGT. Trimming removed 7 bases at V and 1 base at J, with 17 bases between. This CDR3 is CASIESGAVSYEQYF. The CDR3 coding sequence is TGTGCCAGCATCGAATCAGGGGCCGTATCCTACGAGCAGTACTTC.

This clonotype was picked up many times. The chain joins TRBV9 to TRBJ2-2, with 9 bases identical to TRBD1. The CDR3 extends over 16 amino acids. Germline V gene lookup returns CDR1 SGDLS and CDR2 YYNGEE. V was clipped by 4 bases and J by 0 bases; unmatched bases: 4. CDR3 loop: CASSYRDRANTGELFF. The CDR3 DNA follows: TGTGCCAGCAGCTACCGGGACAGGGCGAACACCGGGGAGCTGTTTTTT.

This clonotype was counted a few times. The chain employs TRBV11-2 and TRBJ2-3; D is uncertain. In germline, CDR1 is SGHAT, CDR2 FQNNGV. Trimming cost V 1 base and J 0 bases, with 14 bases left between them. The CDR3 is 17 residues long. The CDR3 loop reads CASSLVAMSPSTDTQYF. The CDR3 DNA reads TGTGCCAGCAGCTTAGTTGCGATGAGTCCCAGCACAGATACGCAGTATTTT.

This chain links TRBV20-1 with TRBJ2-7; 12 bases are a match to TRBD1. Per the germline V gene, CDR1 is DFQATT and CDR2 is SNEGSKA (reference sequence). V lost 6 bases, J lost 3 bases, and 18 bases stayed unmatched. This CDR3 spans 18 amino acids. The DNA of the CDR3 is TGCAGTGCCCTCGGGACAGGGGGCAGGGTAGGTAGCCTCTACGAGCAGTACGTC. It is translated as CSALGTGGRVGSLYEQYV.

This clonotype was counted between two and nine times. This sequence joins TRBV5-1 and TRBJ2-7; no clear D gene. This CDR3 has 13 residues. The germline V and J ends were trimmed by 0 bases and 2 bases, with 6 bases remaining between them. Per the germline V gene, CDR1 is SGHRS and CDR2 is YFSETQ. This chain's CDR3 is CASSLDRTYEQYF. In DNA form, the CDR3 reads TGCGCCAGCAGCTTGGACAGAACCTACGAGCAGTACTTC.

This clonotype appeared a few times. The chain is built from TRBV4-1 and TRBJ2-7, with 8 bases identical to TRBD1. The J segment lost 3 bases and the V segment lost 8 bases, leaving 6 bases of the junction unmatched. This CDR3 region has 13 residues. Germline V gives CDR1 MGHRA, CDR2 YSYEKL. CDR3 sequence reads: CASATGVGYEQYF. Written as DNA, the CDR3 is TGCGCCAGCGCGACAGGGGTTGGCTACGAGCAGTACTTC.

The CDR3 sequence: CASSPGTASYEQYF. CDR3 in DNA: TGCGCCAGCAGCCCCGGGACGGCCTCCTACGAGCAGTACTTC. This chain connects TRBV5-1 to TRBJ2-7; tentatively, D is TRBD1 or TRBD2 (5 bases each). Germline CDR1 is SGHRS and CDR2 is YFSETQ. The CDR3 runs to 14 residues. Trimming cost V 4 bases and J 0 bases, with 11 bases left between them.

This clonotype was observed a few times. This sequence joins TRBV28 and TRBJ1-1, with D perhaps matching TRBD1 (6 bases). CDR1 is MDHEN and CDR2 is SYDVKM in the germline V gene. The CDR3 totals 14 residues. Trimming removed 5 bases at V and 1 base at J, with 11 bases between. The CDR3: CASSPPGQNTEAFF. The CDR3 nucleotides are TGTGCCAGCAGTCCACCGGGACAGAACACTGAAGCTTTCTTT.

The gene calls are TRBV3-1 and TRBJ1-2, with D possibly being TRBD1 (5 bases). V lost 4 bases, J lost 8 bases, and 11 bases lay in between. This CDR3 has 12 amino acids. CDR1 is LGHDT and CDR2 is YNNKEL in the germline V gene (reference sequence). CDR3 bases: TGTGCCAGCAGCCGACAGCGGGAGGGCTACACCTTC. It yields the protein CASSRQREGYTF.

The chain combines TRBV24-1 with TRBJ2-6, with D possibly TRBD1 on 6 matching bases. CDR1 and CDR2 from the germline V gene are KGHDR and SFDVKD. V lost 9 bases and J 0 bases, leaving 17 bases between the germline ends. The length of the CDR3 is 17 residues. DNA of the CDR3: TGTGCCACCTCGAGGGGGACCACCCTCTCTGGGGCCAACGTCCTGACTTTC. Translating it yields CATSRGTTLSGANVLTF.

This clonotype was observed at least ten times. This chain joins TRBV4-3 and TRBJ2-7; D is possibly TRBD1 or TRBD2 (6 bases each). This CDR3 comprises 15 residues. Trimming removed 0 bases from V and 5 bases from J, with 14 bases in between. Germline values: CDR1 LGHNA, CDR2 YSLEER. This CDR3 is CASSQDHRGRDEQYF. The CDR3 DNA sequence: TGCGCCAGCAGCCAAGATCACCGGGGGCGGGACGAGCAGTACTTC.

CDR3: CASSPRDTLYGEAFF. The CDR3 DNA reads TGTGCCAGCAGCCCACGGGACACCCTTTATGGTGAAGCTTTCTTT. The chain recombines TRBV7-2 with TRBJ1-1; D is perhaps TRBD1 (6 bases). Germline V lookup: CDR1 SGHTA, CDR2 FQGNSA. The CDR3 has 15 amino acids. The V end lost 5 bases, the J end lost 7 bases, and 20 bases lay between the germline ends. The full variable domain, rest sourced from reference TRBV7-2 and TRBJ1-1, is GAGVSQSPSNKVTEKGKDVELRCDPISGHTALYWYRQSLGQGLEFLIYFQGNSAPDKSGLPSDRFSAERTGGSVSTLTIQRTQQEDSAVYLCASSPRDTLYGEAFFGQGTRLTVV.

The chain joins TRBV12-3 or TRBV12-4 to TRBJ2-1; D tentatively reads TRBD1 or TRBD2 (5 bases each). V lost 6 bases and J lost 8, with 20 bases in between. This CDR3 is built from 15 residues. The CDR3 DNA follows: TGTGCCAGCAGCTCTACTTTGGACCGGGGCGATGAGCAGTTCTTC. This gives the protein CASSSTLDRGDEQFF.

The chain recombines TRBV5-1 with TRBJ1-4, with 8 bases lining up with TRBD1. From germline, CDR1 is SGHRS and CDR2 YFSETQ. Trimming cost V 1 base and J 0 bases; bases outside gene matches: 2. This CDR3 contains 16 residues. CDR3 amino acids: CASSLSGGTTNEKLFF. The CDR3, as DNA: TGCGCCAGCAGCTTGTCAGGGGGCACAACTAATGAAAAACTGTTTTTT.

This clonotype was picked up a small number of times. The chain uses TRBV27 and TRBJ2-1, with D possibly TRBD1 on 6 matching bases. Per germline, CDR1 MNHEY and CDR2 SMNVEV (reference sequence). CDR3 length: 16 amino acids. V lost 5 bases and J lost 7, with 21 bases in between. Here the CDR3 reads CASSPSRDKSWNEQFF. In DNA, the CDR3 is TGTGCCAGCAGTCCCTCCCGGGACAAGAGTTGGAATGAGCAGTTCTTC.

This clonotype was seen ten or more times. The rearrangement uses TRBV5-1 and TRBJ2-1, with TRBD2 matching over 10 bases. V gave up 1 base and J gave up 0 bases; unmatched junction bases: 4. The germline gives CDR1 SGHRS, CDR2 YFSETQ. The CDR3 runs 17 residues. The CDR3: CASSLLAGVSSYNEQFF. CDR3 bases: TGCGCCAGCAGCTTGCTAGCGGGGGTGAGCTCCTACAATGAGCAGTTCTTC.

This clonotype has more than one count but fewer than ten. The V and J genes are TRBV7-9 and TRBJ2-3, with D possibly TRBD2 on 5 matching bases. Germline V gene lookup returns CDR1 SEHNR and CDR2 FQNEAQ (reference sequence). CDR3 length equals 19 residues. The V end lost 0 bases, the J end lost 2 bases, and 21 bases lay between the germline ends. The CDR3 region is CASSLAGRGRPALTDTQYF. In DNA, the CDR3 is TGTGCCAGCAGCTTAGCGGGGAGAGGACGACCTGCACTCACAGATACGCAGTATTTT.

This chain connects TRBV12-3 or TRBV12-4 to TRBJ1-5; 8 bases align to TRBD1. The CDR3 has 14 amino acids. The J segment lost 7 bases and the V segment lost 5 bases, leaving 7 bases of the junction unmatched. The CDR3 DNA sequence: TGTGCCAGCAGTACCGACAGGGGTAAACAGCCCCAGCATTTT. Its protein is CASSTDRGKQPQHF.

This clonotype has only a few counts. This rearrangement joins TRBV7-2 to TRBJ2-5; 9 positions agree with TRBD1. CDR3 size: 15 residues. With 6 bases clipped from V and 1 base from J, the junction kept 6 bases outside the gene matches. Germline-derived CDR1 and CDR2 are SGHTA and FQGNSA. As DNA, the CDR3 is TGTGCCAGCAGACCGGACAGGGGCCGCCAAGAGACCCAGTACTTC. It specifies CASRPDRGRQETQYF.

This sequence joins TRBV11-2 and TRBJ2-2, with 13 bases fitting TRBD2. V lost 4 bases to trimming and J lost 8 bases; unmatched junction nucleotides: 4. The CDR3 spans 15 residues. The germline V gene encodes CDR1 SGHAT and CDR2 FQNNGV. The CDR3 DNA follows: TGTGCCAGCAGCTCGACTAGCGGGGGGATTGGGGAGCTGTTTTTT. Protein product: CASSSTSGGIGELFF.

A single count supports this clonotype. The chain employs TRBV7-9 and TRBJ2-1, with D perhaps matching TRBD2 (7 bases). V was cut by 5 bases and J by 3 bases, with 14 bases left in between. The CDR3 has 15 amino acids. CDR1 and CDR2 (germline): SEHNR, FQNEAQ (reference sequence). The CDR3 coding sequence is TGTGCCAGCAGCCCGGAGGGGGGGCTCTACAATGAGCAGTTCTTC. Translating gives CASSPEGGLYNEQFF.

This chain connects TRBV4-3 to TRBJ2-3; 14 bases align to TRBD2. The V segment lost 4 bases and the J segment 3 bases; nucleotides outside the gene matches: 18. The length of the CDR3 is 21 residues. Looked up from germline, CDR1 is LGHNA and CDR2 is YSLEER. CDR3 DNA sequence: TGCGCCAGCAGCCGCGGAGCAGGGACTAGCGGGGGTGTGGGTCGGACAGATACGCAGTATTTT. It codes for CASSRGAGTSGGVGRTDTQYF.

V usage is TRBV7-2 and J usage is TRBJ1-4, with a possible D match to TRBD1 (6 bases). CDR1 is SGHTA and CDR2 is FQGNSA in the germline V gene. This CDR3 region has 14 residues. V was clipped by 5 bases and J by 5 bases, with 12 bases between them. The CDR3 region has the DNA TGTGCCAGCAGCCCGGACAGATTCAATGAAAAACTGTTTTTT. Translated: CASSPDRFNEKLFF.

The V and J genes are TRBV30 and TRBJ2-3; tentative D call: TRBD1 (5 bases). Trimming took 3 bases from V and 0 from J, leaving 7 bases between them. Germline values: CDR1 GTSNPN, CDR2 SVGIG (reference sequence). This CDR3 comprises 13 residues. This CDR3 reads CAWSKGSTDTQYF. CDR3 DNA: TGTGCCTGGAGCAAGGGGAGCACAGATACGCAGTATTTT.